The rows below give T cell receptor beta chains drawn from one sample of a study of identifying expanded T cells in peripheral blood. Libraries were prepared by immunoSEQ multiplex PCR; TCRdb keeps only in-frame clonotypes and omits some of them. Among 80,000 or so clones listed, around four fifths were seen once. Sequencing was done on a sample of blood. All receptors derive from a person aged 18-70 years in good health. CDR3s leave out the opening cysteine and the closing phenylalanine or tryptophan.

v_call cdr3_length cdr3_aa
TRBV2 11 TSQRLSTDTQY
TRBV7-9 15 ASSELPGHINPDIQY
TRBV6-5 12 ASNGASAHNEQF
TRBV27 11 ASKPGGWEKLF
TRBV15 15 ATSRGWTSGRQETQY
TRBV7-2 14 ASSLVRGRGVYEQY
TRBV29-1 13 SVAATSGRVNEQF
TRBV10-3 15 AISGGTGGNMDTEAF
TRBV27 11 ASSLKLWETQY
TRBV4-2 11 ASSQLAGGEQY
TRBV7-6 13 ASSLAGTGTYEQY
TRBV6-5 11 ASSYQGVRGYT
TRBV10-3 12 AITSREDQETQY
TRBV19 16 ASSMAGVRNSSTDTQY
TRBV6-5 12 ASSYLGQNQPQH
TRBV9 14 ASSVGTKGVNAEAF
TRBV10-1 11 ASSDGERHEQY
TRBV7-8 14 ASSSSGTSGTDTQY
TRBV21-1 12 ASRLAGVPETQY
TRBV28 11 ASSLLQGEGYT
TRBV30 12 AWLPTTSVHEQF
TRBV19 12 ASSMDRGGQPQH
TRBV28 10 ASSLRPAVAF